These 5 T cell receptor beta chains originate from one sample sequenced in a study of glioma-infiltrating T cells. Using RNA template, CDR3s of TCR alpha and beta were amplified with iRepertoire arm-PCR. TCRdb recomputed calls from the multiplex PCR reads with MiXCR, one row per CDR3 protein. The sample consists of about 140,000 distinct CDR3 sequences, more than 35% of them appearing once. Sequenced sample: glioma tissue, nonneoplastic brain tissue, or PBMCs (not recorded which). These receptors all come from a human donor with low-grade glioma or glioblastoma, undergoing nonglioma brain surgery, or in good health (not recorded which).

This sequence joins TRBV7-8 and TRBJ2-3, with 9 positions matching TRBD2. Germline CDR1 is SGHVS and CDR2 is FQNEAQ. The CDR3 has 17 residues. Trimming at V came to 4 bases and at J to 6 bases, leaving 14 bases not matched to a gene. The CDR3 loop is CASSSFGGLAGSDTQYF. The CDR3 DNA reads TGTGCCAGCAGCTCCTTTGGGGGGCTAGCGGGATCCGATACGCAGTATTTT.

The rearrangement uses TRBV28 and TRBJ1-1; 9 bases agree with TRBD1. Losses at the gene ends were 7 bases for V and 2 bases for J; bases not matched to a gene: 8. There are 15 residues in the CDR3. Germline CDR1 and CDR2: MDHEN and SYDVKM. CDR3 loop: CASKGTGTVNTEAFF. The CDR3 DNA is TGTGCCAGCAAAGGGACAGGGACTGTAAACACTGAAGCTTTCTTT.

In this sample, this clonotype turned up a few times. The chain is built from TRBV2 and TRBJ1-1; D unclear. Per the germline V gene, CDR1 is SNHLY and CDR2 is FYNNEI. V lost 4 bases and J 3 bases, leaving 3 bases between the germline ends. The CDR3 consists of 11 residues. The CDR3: CASSVYTEAFF. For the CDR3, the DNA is TGTGCCAGCAGTGTATACACTGAAGCTTTCTTT.

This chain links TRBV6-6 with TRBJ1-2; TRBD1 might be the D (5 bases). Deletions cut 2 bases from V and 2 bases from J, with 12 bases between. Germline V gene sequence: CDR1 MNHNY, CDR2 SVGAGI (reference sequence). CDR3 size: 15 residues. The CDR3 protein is CASSYKGRQNYGYTF. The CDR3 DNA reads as TGTGCCAGCAGTTACAAAGGGCGACAGAACTATGGCTACACCTTC.

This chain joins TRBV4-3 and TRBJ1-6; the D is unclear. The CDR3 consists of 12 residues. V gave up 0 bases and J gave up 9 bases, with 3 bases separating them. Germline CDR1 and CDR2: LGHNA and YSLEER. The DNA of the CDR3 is TGCGCCAGCAGCCAAGAGGGTTCACCCCTCCACTTT. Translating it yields CASSQEGSPLHF.